Each of the 15 T cell receptor beta chains below was sequenced from the same sample in a study of CD8+ T cells in alopecia areata. Treatment: oral pan-JAK inhibitor, 5-10 mg twice daily. Isolated RNA was reverse transcribed into cDNA used as the sequencing template. Sequencing was performed with immunoSEQ multiplex PCR; in TCRdb, only in-frame clones are kept and a portion is missing. The table has approximately 90,000 clones, about 70% seen once. Sample: CD8+ T cells sorted from blood, taken between weeks 43 and 45, from a patient treated with tofacitinib. These receptors originate from a human donor with alopecia areata.

The chain couples TRBV6-5 to TRBJ1-5; D is unresolved. The CDR3 totals 16 residues. Trimming took 2 bases from V and 0 from J, leaving 11 bases between them. Germline V gene sequence: CDR1 MNHEY, CDR2 SVGAGI. In nucleotides, the CDR3 is TGTGCCAGCAGTTACGGGCGGGGATATAGCAATCAGCCCCAGCATTTT. Translation gives CASSYGRGYSNQPQHF.

This clone was counted only a few times. The rearrangement uses TRBV9 and TRBJ2-1; 7 bases align to TRBD2. V was pared by 0 bases and J by 4 bases, with 7 bases of the junction left unmatched. The CDR3 has 16 residues. The germline CDR1 and CDR2 sequences are SGDLS and YYNGEE. CDR3 sequence (DNA): TGTGCCAGCAGCGTAGTGTTCGGGGGGTGGTACAATGAGCAGTTCTTC. Translated, it gives CASSVVFGGWYNEQFF.

This clone appeared a few times. This chain connects TRBV4-1 to TRBJ1-2, with D hard to call. Trimming shortened V by 0 bases and J by 8 bases, and 7 bases separated the two germline ends. There are 12 residues in the CDR3. Germline V lookup: CDR1 MGHRA, CDR2 YSYEKL. CDR3 nucleotides: TGCGCCAGCAGCCAAGATAATACGGGCTACACCTTC. Translation: CASSQDNTGYTF.

The genes are TRBV7-2 and TRBJ2-1, with D possibly being TRBD2 (5 bases). CDR1 SGHTA and CDR2 FQGNSA come from the germline V gene. V was pared by 3 bases and J by 0 bases, with 12 bases between. The CDR3 totals 16 residues. The CDR3 DNA reads TGTGCCAGCAGCTTCGATGGGGAGAGCTCCTACAATGAGCAGTTCTTC. The encoded protein is CASSFDGESSYNEQFF. The whole variable domain, remainder taken from reference TRBV7-2 and TRBJ2-1, is GAGVSQSPSNKVTEKGKDVELRCDPISGHTALYWYRQSLGQGLEFLIYFQGNSAPDKSGLPSDRFSAERTGGSVSTLTIQRTQQEDSAVYLCASSFDGESSYNEQFFGPGTRLTVL.

This chain links TRBV28 with TRBJ2-5, with 12 bases identical to TRBD2. Germline V gives CDR1 MDHEN, CDR2 SYDVKM. CDR3 length equals 16 residues. The V segment lost 5 bases and the J segment 5 bases; nucleotides outside the gene matches: 9. CDR3 region: CASSPRLAGARETQYF. The DNA of the CDR3 is TGTGCCAGCAGTCCACGACTAGCGGGGGCGCGGGAGACCCAGTACTTC.

This clone showed up just a few times. The rearrangement joins TRBV19 to TRBJ2-3; no reliable D call. V lost 2 bases to trimming and J lost 5 bases, with 14 bases between them. CDR1 and CDR2 (germline): LNHDA, SQIVND (reference sequence). The CDR3 totals 15 residues. The CDR3 loop reads CASSINPGSEDTQYF. The CDR3 DNA reads as TGTGCCAGTAGTATAAACCCGGGCAGTGAAGATACGCAGTATTTT. Using reference TRBV19 and TRBJ2-3 for the parts outside the CDR3, the full variable domain is DGGITQSPKYLFRKEGQNVTLSCEQNLNHDAMYWYRQDPGQGLRLIYYSQIVNDFQKGDIAEGYSVSREKKESFPLTVTSAQKNPTAFYLCASSINPGSEDTQYFGPGTRLTVL.

V and J are TRBV6-1 and TRBJ2-5; maybe TRBD2 (5 bases). Germline-derived CDR1 and CDR2 are MNHNS and SASEGT. This CDR3 spans 15 amino acids. The V end lost 1 base, the J end lost 5 bases, and 14 bases lay between the germline ends. The CDR3 region has the DNA TGTGCCAGCAGTGAAGGGCAGGTCCCGGGGGAGACCCAGTACTTC. It translates to CASSEGQVPGETQYF.

The V gene is TRBV6-5, the J gene TRBJ2-7; D perhaps matches TRBD1 (6 bases). Between the trimmed V and J ends, which lost 9 bases and 1 base, there was a span of 13 bases. The germline gives CDR1 MNHEY, CDR2 SVGAGI. CDR3 size: 13 residues. CDR3 in amino acids: CASHPQGSYEQYF. CDR3 coding DNA: TGTGCCAGTCACCCACAGGGTTCCTACGAGCAGTACTTC.

This clone occurred once. J is TRBJ1-1 and V is TRBV6-1; 9 positions agree with TRBD1. CDR3 length equals 14 residues. CDR1 and CDR2 from the germline V gene are MNHNS and SASEGT. V dropped 6 bases and J dropped 1; count of bases not matched to a gene: 3. CDR3: CASRSGQGNTEAFF. For the CDR3, the DNA is TGTGCCAGCAGATCGGGACAGGGGAACACTGAAGCTTTCTTT.

The J gene is TRBJ1-6, the V gene TRBV7-8; 10 bases match TRBD1. The J segment lost 6 bases and the V segment lost 3 bases, leaving 8 bases of the junction unmatched. The CDR3 runs 17 residues. From germline, CDR1 is SGHVS and CDR2 FQNEAQ. CDR3 DNA: TGTGCCAGCAGCTTCGACAGGGGGCCGGGTCCTAATTCACCCCTCCACTTT. This sequence encodes CASSFDRGPGPNSPLHF.

The chain combines TRBV4-1 with TRBJ1-1; TRBD1 matches at 8 bases. The CDR3 runs 17 residues. The J segment lost 3 bases and the V segment lost 0 bases, leaving 9 bases of the junction unmatched. Germline CDR1 and CDR2: MGHRA and YSYEKL. CDR3 sequence reads: CASSQDPTGGGYTEAFF. In DNA form, the CDR3 reads TGCGCCAGCAGCCAAGATCCTACAGGGGGAGGGTACACTGAAGCTTTCTTT.

The chain links TRBV5-6 to TRBJ2-2; 10 bases match TRBD1. The trim removed 6 bases at V and 2 bases at J, leaving 10 bases unmatched. The length of the CDR3 is 17 residues. The V gene's germline CDR1 is SGHDT and CDR2 YYEEEE. The CDR3 reads CASTLGGQGINTGELFF. The CDR3 DNA sequence: TGTGCCAGCACCCTTGGGGGACAGGGGATTAACACCGGGGAGCTGTTTTTT.

This chain joins TRBV7-2 and TRBJ2-1, with D tentatively TRBD2 (6 bases). V was pared by 0 bases and J by 7 bases, with 10 bases between. The germline V gene has CDR1 SGHTA and CDR2 FQGNSA. CDR3 size: 14 residues. CDR3 amino acids: CASSLAVRGNEQFF. CDR3 bases: TGTGCCAGCAGCTTAGCGGTTCGGGGGAATGAGCAGTTCTTC.

The table lists this clone with a few counts. The chain couples TRBV21-1 to TRBJ2-7; TRBD2 reflects the table's D call only, with no check against the DNA. TRBV21-1 is a pseudogene segment. CDR3 size: 11 residues. The CDR3 nucleotides read TGTGCCAGCAGCAAAGCGCGCAGACTCCGATTC. Translation gives CASSKARRLRF.

There are a few counts of this clone. J is TRBJ1-1 and V is TRBV30; D is perhaps TRBD1 (6 bases). Trimming pared 1 base from V and 4 bases from J, leaving 7 bases between. This CDR3 spans 12 amino acids. Germline V gene data show CDR1 as GTSNPN and CDR2 as SVGIG (reference sequence). The CDR3 here is CAWSEGGTEAFF. In DNA, the CDR3 is TGTGCCTGGAGTGAAGGGGGCACTGAAGCTTTCTTT. The full variable domain, completed using reference TRBV30 and TRBJ1-1, is SQTIHQWPATLVQPVGSPLSLECTVEGTSNPNLYWYRQAAGRGLQLLFYSVGIGQISSEVPQNLSASRPQDRQFILSSKKLLLSDSGFYLCAWSEGGTEAFFGQGTRLTVV.